This T cell receptor (beta chain) was obtained from a study of T cell responses to AZD1222 COVID-19 vaccine. Libraries were prepared by immunoSEQ multiplex PCR; TCRdb keeps only in-frame clonotypes and omits some of them. The sample lists approximately 96,000 clones, approximately 90% occurring once. Comment on this clone: What it binds is not known.

Study outcomes and limitations: Scientists sampled the repertoires only once the peak T cell response had passed. Seropositivity was recorded at baseline in only a handful of AZD1222 recipients. Across spike, vaccine-associated CD4 TCRs were found, dominant at 160-218 and 743-854.

Second doses at about 4 or about 12 weeks were pooled. The sample here was peripheral blood, taken 28 days after the second AZD1222 dose. This sequence originates from an adult who received the AZD1222 COVID-19 vaccine.

CDR3 nucleotides: TGTGCCAGCAGCCGAGACAGGGGTGATGGCTACACCTTC. Protein sequence: CASSRDRGDGYTF. This sequence joins TRBV11-2 and TRBJ1-2, with 8 bases lining up with TRBD1. Trimming cost V 5 bases and J 6 bases; bases outside gene matches: 5. The CDR3 runs to 13 residues. Germline loops: CDR1 SGHAT, CDR2 FQNNGV.